These 16 T cell receptor beta chains were sequenced from one sample in a study of T cell repertoires in cytomegalovirus infection. Via MiXCR, TCRdb re-called the reads, giving one row per CDR3 protein. The sample lists hundreds of thousands of distinct CDR3 sequences; about 8.8% were seen once. The material sequenced was PBMCs. The origin of the receptors is a human donor in good health (CMV status not recorded). Some clones in this sample may be carry-over from other donors' samples.

The rearrangement joins TRBV19 to TRBJ2-5, with D hard to call. This CDR3 spans 14 amino acids. Germline V CDR1 and CDR2: LNHDA, SQIVND (reference sequence). Trimming took 5 bases from V and 1 from J, leaving 11 bases between them. CDR3 in amino acids: CASSARGFQETQYF. CDR3 nucleotides: TGTGCCAGTAGTGCGCGAGGCTTCCAAGAGACCCAGTACTTC.

This clonotype was recorded many times. The gene calls are TRBV2 and TRBJ2-2; 10 nucleotides align to TRBD2. Germline V gives CDR1 SNHLY, CDR2 FYNNEI. This CDR3 is built from 15 residues. J was trimmed by 4 bases and V by 1 base; bases with no gene match: 0. This chain's CDR3 is CASSEGTSGTGELFF. The CDR3 region has the DNA TGTGCCAGCAGTGAAGGGACTAGCGGCACCGGGGAGCTGTTTTTT.

V usage is TRBV2 and J usage is TRBJ2-2; D gene uncertain. Looked up from germline, CDR1 is SNHLY and CDR2 is FYNNEI. Trimming removed 5 bases from V and 3 bases from J, with 7 bases in between. The CDR3 is made up of 13 amino acids. In DNA form, the CDR3 reads TGTGCCAGCAGTTGGACCTACACCGGGGAGCTGTTTTTT. This translates into CASSWTYTGELFF.

Concerning this clonotype itself: A read error is possible here, since a much larger clone lies one base away. The chain recombines TRBV5-4 with TRBJ2-3; D could derive from TRBD1 or TRBD2 (5 bases each). The V end was cut by 2 bases, the J end by 5 bases, with 12 bases between. The CDR3 totals 14 residues. The germline V gene encodes CDR1 SGHNT and CDR2 YYREEE (reference sequence). The DNA of the CDR3 is TGTGCCAGCAGCTTCGGGGCGAGGGGAGATACGCAGTATTTT. Protein sequence: CASSFGARGDTQYF.

The rearrangement uses TRBV7-8 and TRBJ2-2; no definite D call. The V end lost 3 bases, the J end lost 6 bases, and 8 bases lay between the germline ends. The CDR3 runs to 13 residues. The germline V gene has CDR1 SGHVS and CDR2 FQNEAQ. The CDR3 nucleotides read TGTGCCAGCAGCTTCTTGGACGCCGGGGAGCTGTTTTTT. It codes for CASSFLDAGELFF.

This clonotype has only a few counts. V is TRBV13 and J is TRBJ2-1; 8 nucleotides align to TRBD1. Looked up from germline, CDR1 is PRHDT and CDR2 is FYEKMQ (reference sequence). With 0 bases clipped from V and 7 bases from J, the junction kept 5 bases outside the gene matches. The CDR3 runs 15 residues. The CDR3 is CASSLGTGGWNEQFF. The CDR3 DNA follows: TGTGCCAGCAGCTTAGGAACAGGGGGTTGGAATGAGCAGTTCTTC.

This clonotype showed up many times. For the CDR3, the DNA is TGTGCCAGCAGCTTGGAACTCCGCGGTAGTGATACGCAGTATTTT. The encoded protein is CASSLELRGSDTQYF. The V gene is TRBV5-5, the J gene TRBJ2-3; D remains unclear. The CDR3 runs 15 residues. Between the trimmed V and J ends, which lost 0 bases and 6 bases, there was a span of 14 bases. Per the germline V gene, CDR1 is SGHKS and CDR2 is YYEKEE (reference sequence).

This clonotype was counted ten times or more. This chain connects TRBV7-9 to TRBJ1-4; the match to TRBD1 covers 7 bases. The V segment lost 4 bases and the J segment 4 bases; nucleotides outside the gene matches: 3. This CDR3 has 14 amino acids. Germline CDR1 and CDR2: SEHNR and FQNEAQ (reference sequence). The CDR3 sequence: CASSSGQINEKLFF. The CDR3 bases are TGTGCCAGCAGCTCGGGACAGATTAATGAAAAACTGTTTTTT.

In its sample, this clonotype was seen many times. The chain uses TRBV29-1 and TRBJ2-2; 8 bases match TRBD1. V lost 7 bases to trimming and J lost 4 bases; unmatched junction nucleotides: 5. This CDR3 has 13 amino acids. Germline CDR1 reads SQVTM; CDR2 reads ANQGSEA. CDR3 DNA: TGCAGCGCTCAGGGGGCTAGCACCGGGGAGCTGTTTTTT. Protein sequence: CSAQGASTGELFF.

This clonotype showed up just a few times. This rearrangement joins TRBV7-9 to TRBJ1-3; a possible D gene is TRBD1 (6 bases). Germline V gene data show CDR1 as SEHNR and CDR2 as FQNEAQ (reference sequence). The CDR3 contains 16 residues. Deletions cut 7 bases from V and 2 bases from J, with 18 bases between. CDR3 sequence reads: CASTLVSGTTGNTIYF. CDR3 nucleotide sequence: TGTGCCAGCACCCTGGTGTCAGGGACAACTGGAAACACCATATATTTT.

This clonotype has at least ten counts. V and J are TRBV6-2 or TRBV6-3 and TRBJ1-1; 10 bases align to TRBD1. Per the germline V gene, CDR1 is MNHEY and CDR2 is SVGEGT. The CDR3 has 14 amino acids. The trim removed 4 bases at V and 4 bases at J, leaving 3 bases unmatched. The CDR3 loop is CASSWTGGFTEAFF. The CDR3 DNA sequence: TGTGCCAGCAGTTGGACAGGGGGGTTCACTGAAGCTTTCTTT.

This clonotype was seen repeatedly, ten times or more. The V call is TRBV28, the J call TRBJ1-3; D may be TRBD1 (6 bases). Germline V gene lookup returns CDR1 MDHEN and CDR2 SYDVKM. The CDR3 sequence is 15 residues long. Trimming removed 7 bases at V and 0 bases at J, with 13 bases between. Here the CDR3 reads CASIGQPLSGNTIYF. The CDR3 DNA is TGTGCCAGCATCGGACAGCCACTCTCTGGAAACACCATATATTTT. Looking up the rest from reference TRBV28 and TRBJ1-3 gives the full variable domain: DVKVTQSSRYLVKRTGEKVFLECVQDMDHENMFWYRQDPGLGLRLIYFSYDVKMKEKGDIPEGYSVSREKKERFSLILESASTNQTSMYLCASIGQPLSGNTIYFGEGSWLTVV.

This clonotype was seen many times. V gene TRBV5-1 combines with J gene TRBJ2-7; D gene ambiguous. Trimming pared 0 bases from V and 0 bases from J, leaving 7 bases between. Germline values: CDR1 SGHRS, CDR2 YFSETQ. The CDR3 consists of 14 residues. The CDR3 DNA reads TGCGCCAGCAGCTTGGAAGAGAGCTCCTACGAGCAGTACTTC. It translates to CASSLEESSYEQYF.

The V call is TRBV27, the J call TRBJ2-7; the match to TRBD1 covers 10 bases. Trimming removed 4 bases from V and 2 bases from J; junction bases left unmatched: 2. The CDR3 runs 14 residues. In germline, CDR1 is MNHEY, CDR2 SMNVEV (reference sequence). CDR3 coding DNA: TGTGCCAGCAGTTCGGGACAGGGGACCTACGAGCAGTACTTC. It translates to CASSSGQGTYEQYF.

This clonotype was counted between two and nine times. The chain employs TRBV12-3 or TRBV12-4 and TRBJ2-5; D tentatively reads TRBD1 or TRBD2 (7 bases each). This CDR3 is 15 amino acids long. The V end was cut by 5 bases, the J end by 4 bases, with 17 bases between. The CDR3 DNA is TGTGCCAGCAGTCAGCAGGGGGGGGGACGAGAGACCCAGTACTTC. This translates into CASSQQGGGRETQYF.

Only a few counts were recorded for this clonotype. The chain employs TRBV24-1 and TRBJ2-1, with D possibly being TRBD1 (5 bases). The ends were cut back, 5 bases at V and 0 bases at J, with 13 bases in the middle. The CDR3 has 16 residues. Germline CDR1 is KGHDR and CDR2 is SFDVKD. CDR3 coding DNA: TGTGCCACCAGTGCCCCCGGGCAGGGCTCCTACAATGAGCAGTTCTTC. Amino acid sequence: CATSAPGQGSYNEQFF.